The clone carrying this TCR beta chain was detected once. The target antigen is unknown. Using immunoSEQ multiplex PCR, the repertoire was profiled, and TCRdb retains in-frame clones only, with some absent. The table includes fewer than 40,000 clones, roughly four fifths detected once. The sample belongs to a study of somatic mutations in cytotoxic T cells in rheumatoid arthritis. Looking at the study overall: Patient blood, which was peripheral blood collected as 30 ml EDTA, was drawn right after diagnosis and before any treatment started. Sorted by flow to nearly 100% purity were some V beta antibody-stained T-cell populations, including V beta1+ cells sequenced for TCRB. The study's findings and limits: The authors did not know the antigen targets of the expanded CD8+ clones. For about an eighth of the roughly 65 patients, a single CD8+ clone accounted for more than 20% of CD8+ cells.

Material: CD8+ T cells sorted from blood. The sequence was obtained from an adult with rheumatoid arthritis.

The CDR3 nucleotides read TGTGCCAGCAGTGAAGGGGGCGCATCCTACAATGAGCAGTTCTTC. This translates into CASSEGGASYNEQFF. The V and J genes are TRBV6-1 and TRBJ2-1; a weak D match, TRBD1 (5 bases). Between the trimmed V and J ends, which lost 1 base and 1 base, there was a span of 8 bases. This CDR3 is 15 amino acids long. CDR1 MNHNS and CDR2 SASEGT come from the germline V gene.